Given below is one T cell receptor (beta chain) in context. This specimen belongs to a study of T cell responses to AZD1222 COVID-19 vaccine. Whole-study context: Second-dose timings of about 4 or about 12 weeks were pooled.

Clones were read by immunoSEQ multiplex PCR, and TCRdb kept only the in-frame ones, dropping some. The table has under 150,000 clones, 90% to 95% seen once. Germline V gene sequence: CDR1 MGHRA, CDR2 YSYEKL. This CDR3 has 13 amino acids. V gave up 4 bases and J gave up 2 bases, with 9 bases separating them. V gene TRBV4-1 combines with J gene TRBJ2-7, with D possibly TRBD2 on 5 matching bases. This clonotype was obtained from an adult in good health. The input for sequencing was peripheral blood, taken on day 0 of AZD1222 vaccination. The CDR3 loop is CASSRVGAYEQYF. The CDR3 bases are TGCGCCAGCAGCCGGGTCGGGGCCTACGAGCAGTACTTC.